The sequence of this T cell receptor beta chain was determined in a study of blood T cell repertoires in COVID-19. Overall study context: Sites across the United States, Italy and Spain contributed samples from acute and convalescent COVID-19. T cells, B-cell-depleted T cells, or PBMCs provided the cDNA or gDNA that served as material.

Study processing details: From reference gene primer amplification, estimates of nucleated cell counts were derived. Assay used: immunoSEQ multiplex PCR; TCRdb lists only in-frame clones, some missing. The V and J calls and clone size are taken from that table; D and trimming were inferred from the DNA. The table shows about 190,000 clones, with almost 90% occurring only once. Germline V gives CDR1 MNHEY, CDR2 SVGAGI. V was trimmed by 6 bases and J by 7 bases, leaving 13 bases between them. CDR3 length: 13 amino acids. This chain connects TRBV6-5 to TRBJ2-1; D might be TRBD1 (5 bases). The sequence came from a man aged 45 to 65 with acute or convalescent COVID-19. The sample comprised peripheral blood. In DNA, the CDR3 is TGTGCCAGCAGCCGAGATAGGGGTAATGAGCAGTTCTTC. Translating gives CASSRDRGNEQFF.